Listed here are 25 T cell receptor beta chains from one sample, sequenced in a study of T-cell memory formation after mild COVID-19. TCRdb reanalysed the 5' RACE reads using MiXCR and keeps one entry per CDR3 protein. The sample contains approximately 480,000 distinct CDR3 sequences, about 20% of which appear only once. The sample was PBMCs or a T cell subset sorted from them (not recorded which). These receptors were taken from an adult woman who had mild COVID-19 (a few samples of this study predate the infection). Cell type and time point are not known.

This rearrangement joins TRBV20-1 to TRBJ1-2, with D maybe TRBD1 (6 bases). V was trimmed by 7 bases and J by 6 bases, leaving 6 bases between them. This CDR3 contains 9 residues. CDR1 is DFQATT, CDR2 SNEGSKA, per germline (reference sequence). The CDR3 sequence is CSDRDGYTF. The CDR3 DNA follows: TGCAGTGACAGGGATGGCTACACCTTC.

The V call is TRBV12-3 or TRBV12-4, the J call TRBJ2-7; the D is unclear. The germline V and J ends were trimmed by 6 bases and 0 bases, with 18 bases remaining between them. This CDR3 contains 16 residues. As DNA, the CDR3 is TGTGCCAGCAGCTCCTACGGCGGATCAAGCTCCTACGAGCAGTACTTC. Its protein product is CASSSYGGSSSYEQYF.

This clonotype turned up a few times. Here the CDR3 reads CASSSFPGTGHHEQYF. The CDR3 nucleotides are TGCGCCAGCAGCTCATTCCCAGGGACAGGGCATCACGAGCAGTACTTC. V gene TRBV5-1 combines with J gene TRBJ2-7; 9 bases fit TRBD1. Germline CDR1 is SGHRS and CDR2 is YFSETQ. The trim removed 3 bases at V and 5 bases at J, leaving 12 bases unmatched. CDR3 length: 16 amino acids.

Many counts were recorded for this clonotype. The chain is built from TRBV9 and TRBJ2-1, with 13 bases that match TRBD2. Germline-derived CDR1 and CDR2 are SGDLS and YYNGEE. J was trimmed by 9 bases and V by 3 bases; bases with no gene match: 6. This CDR3 spans 15 amino acids. The CDR3 loop reads CASSGGTSGALEQFF. CDR3 nucleotides: TGTGCCAGCAGCGGAGGGACTAGCGGGGCACTTGAGCAGTTCTTC.

The J gene is TRBJ1-1, the V gene TRBV7-9; tentatively, D is TRBD1 (6 bases). This CDR3 is 13 amino acids long. V lost 8 bases and J lost 7, with 17 bases in between. CDR1 is SEHNR, CDR2 FQNEAQ, per germline (reference sequence). The CDR3 loop is CASGKGGTFEAFF. Written as DNA, the CDR3 is TGTGCCAGCGGAAAAGGAGGGACATTTGAAGCTTTCTTT.

The chain links TRBV23-1 to TRBJ2-1; no definite D call. TRBV23-1 is reported as an ORF; its role is uncertain. Between the trimmed V and J ends, which lost 4 bases and 0 bases, there was a span of 19 bases. The CDR3 has 18 amino acids. CDR3 protein: CASSRPRPERSSYNEQFF. For the CDR3, the DNA is TGCGCCAGCAGTCGCCCCCGCCCCGAGCGCAGCTCCTACAATGAGCAGTTCTTC.

The chain couples TRBV7-6 to TRBJ2-7, with TRBD1 matching 8 bases. V was pared by 0 bases and J by 2 bases, with 3 bases of the junction left unmatched. This CDR3 has 15 residues. The germline gives CDR1 SGHVS, CDR2 FNYEAQ. The CDR3 loop is CASSLAQDRAYEQYF. CDR3 bases: TGTGCCAGCAGCTTAGCGCAGGACAGGGCCTACGAGCAGTACTTC.

This clonotype was observed a few times. This CDR3 is CASSQLYRDRVSDGELFF. The CDR3 DNA reads TGCGCCAGCAGCCAGCTATACCGGGACCGGGTTAGTGACGGGGAGCTGTTTTTT. The chain employs TRBV4-1 and TRBJ2-2; either TRBD1 or TRBD2 may supply D (5 bases each). This CDR3 contains 18 residues. Germline V lookup: CDR1 MGHRA, CDR2 YSYEKL. V lost 3 bases and J 7 bases, leaving 24 bases between the germline ends.

As regards this clonotype: Mismatch with germline at one junction end may stem from a read error. The CDR3 spells CASGQGPSGANVLTF. In DNA form, the CDR3 reads TGTGCCAGCGGTCAGGGACCTTCCGGGGCCAACGTCCTGACGTTC. J is TRBJ2-6 and V is TRBV5-4; possibly TRBD1 or TRBD2 for D (5 bases each). The CDR3 totals 15 residues. CDR1 is SGHNT and CDR2 is YYREEE in the germline V gene (reference sequence).

V and J are TRBV3-1 and TRBJ2-5; weak D call: TRBD2 (5 bases). The CDR3 contains 13 residues. Germline V CDR1 and CDR2: LGHDT, YNNKEL (reference sequence). V lost 4 bases and J lost 5, with 11 bases in between. The CDR3 sequence: CASSPSPGETQYF. DNA of the CDR3: TGTGCCAGCAGCCCTAGCCCCGGGGAGACCCAGTACTTC.

The chain uses TRBV4-1 and TRBJ2-7; 7 positions agree with TRBD2. The CDR3 has 16 amino acids. J lost 6 bases, V lost 2 bases, and 13 bases had no gene match. Germline CDR1 reads MGHRA; CDR2 reads YSYEKL. CDR3 loop: CASSQWPGGTPGEQYF. The CDR3 nucleotides read TGCGCCAGCAGCCAATGGCCGGGAGGTACCCCTGGCGAGCAGTACTTC.

This clonotype was recorded a few times. The chain couples TRBV3-1 to TRBJ2-5; D ambiguous. Trimming pared 2 bases from V and 5 bases from J, leaving 18 bases between. Germline loops: CDR1 LGHDT, CDR2 YNNKEL (reference sequence). The CDR3 runs 16 residues. Here the CDR3 DNA reads TGTGCCAGCAGCCAAATACGTAACGGAGTCCGGGAGACCCAGTACTTC. It codes for CASSQIRNGVRETQYF.

This chain connects TRBV11-2 to TRBJ1-6; no firm D call. V lost 3 bases and J 13 bases, leaving 22 bases between the germline ends. The V gene's germline CDR1 is SGHAT and CDR2 FQNNGV. The CDR3 covers 16 residues. The CDR3 nucleotides read TGTGCCAGCAGCTTTTGGGCTAACCCTTCCTACGAGCCCCTCCACTTT. This encodes CASSFWANPSYEPLHF.

The rearrangement links TRBV3-1 to TRBJ2-2; TRBD2 matches 7 bases. Germline trimming cut 1 base from V and 7 bases from J; bases unmatched to any gene: 9. Germline V gene data show CDR1 as LGHDT and CDR2 as YNNKEL (reference sequence). The CDR3 covers 16 residues. The CDR3 here is CASSQARDYPFGELFF. For the CDR3, the DNA is TGTGCCAGCAGCCAAGCCCGGGACTACCCTTTCGGGGAGCTGTTTTTT.

J is TRBJ2-6 and V is TRBV9; D possibly matches TRBD1 or TRBD2 (5 bases each). The V gene lost 1 base and the J gene lost 1 base, with 15 bases spanning the gap. Germline assignment: CDR1 SGDLS and CDR2 YYNGEE. The CDR3 is 18 amino acids. The DNA of the CDR3 is TGTGCCAGCAGCGTAAAGTCCCAGGGAGAGTCTGGGGCCAACGTCCTGACTTTC. This encodes CASSVKSQGESGANVLTF.

This clonotype was seen a handful of times. This chain connects TRBV24-1 to TRBJ1-4, with D perhaps matching TRBD1 (6 bases). The CDR3 is made up of 15 amino acids. V dropped 2 bases and J dropped 6 bases, with 12 bases sitting between them. In germline, CDR1 is KGHDR, CDR2 SFDVKD. Here the CDR3 reads CATSDWRGMDEKLFF. The DNA for the CDR3 is TGTGCCACCAGTGATTGGAGGGGGATGGATGAAAAACTGTTTTTT.

The V and J genes are TRBV7-9 and TRBJ1-4, with D maybe TRBD1 (5 bases). V was pared by 3 bases and J by 12 bases, with 14 bases between. The CDR3 has 13 residues. Germline CDR1 and CDR2: SEHNR and FQNEAQ (reference sequence). The CDR3 loop reads CASSLGRTEELFF. The CDR3 DNA sequence: TGTGCCAGCAGCTTGGGACGGACCGAAGAACTGTTTTTT.

This sequence joins TRBV6-5 and TRBJ1-2; possible D gene TRBD1, 6 bases. Trimming pared 6 bases from V and 0 bases from J, leaving 17 bases between. Germline CDR1 MNHEY, CDR2 SVGAGI. The CDR3 sequence is 16 residues long. The DNA for the CDR3 is TGTGCCAGCAGCTATCGACAGGACCAGGCTAACTATGGCTACACCTTC. This gives the protein CASSYRQDQANYGYTF.

This clonotype was observed a few times. This sequence joins TRBV21-1 and TRBJ2-1; TRBD1 is the table's D call and was not checked against the DNA. TRBV21-1 counts as a pseudogene. The CDR3 totals 14 residues. CDR3 in DNA: TGTGCCAGCAGCAAAGAAGGACAGTACAATGAGCAGTTCTTC. This gives the protein CASSKEGQYNEQFF.

There are a few counts of this clonotype. The chain links TRBV12-3 or TRBV12-4 to TRBJ2-7; D unresolved. This CDR3 is 11 amino acids long. V lost 7 bases and J lost 0, with 4 bases in between. The CDR3, as DNA: TGTGCCAGCACCAACTCCTACGAGCAGTACTTC. This translates into CASTNSYEQYF.

The sample holds a few counts of this clonotype. The chain carries TRBV20-1 and TRBJ1-1; no reliable D call. The CDR3 is made up of 15 amino acids. CDR1 is DFQATT, CDR2 SNEGSKA, per germline (reference sequence). The V end lost 1 base, the J end lost 1 base, and 13 bases lay between the germline ends. The DNA for the CDR3 is TGCAGTGCTAGAGTGCCCGGTTGGGCGAACACTGAAGCTTTCTTT. Protein sequence: CSARVPGWANTEAFF.

In this sample, this clonotype turned up many times. The chain links TRBV7-8 to TRBJ2-5; 9 nucleotides match TRBD2. CDR1 is SGHVS and CDR2 is FQNEAQ in the germline V gene. With V trimmed by 6 bases and J by 0 bases, 2 bases remained unmatched. This CDR3 spans 14 amino acids. This CDR3 is CASRTSGYQETQYF. DNA for the CDR3: TGTGCCAGCAGAACTAGCGGGTACCAAGAGACCCAGTACTTC.

The chain has TRBV15 and TRBJ1-1, with 8 bases matching TRBD1. Germline lookup yields CDR1 LNHNV and CDR2 YYDKDF (reference sequence). The CDR3 covers 14 residues. After removal of 9 bases from V and 5 bases from J, the junction contained 11 bases not matched to a gene. CDR3 sequence: CATSVDRGGTEAFF. CDR3 nucleotide sequence: TGTGCCACTTCAGTCGACAGGGGAGGGACTGAAGCTTTCTTT.

This chain uses TRBV30 with TRBJ2-3; D not resolved. V lost 0 bases to trimming and J lost 6 bases, with 7 bases between them. This CDR3 is 12 amino acids long. CDR1 and CDR2 from the germline V gene are GTSNPN and SVGIG (reference sequence). CDR3: CAWSVLRDTQYF. The DNA for the CDR3 is TGTGCCTGGAGTGTACTACGTGATACGCAGTATTTT.

This clonotype was counted ten times or more. This rearrangement joins TRBV5-1 to TRBJ2-1; 8 positions agree with TRBD1. After removal of 3 bases from V and 12 bases from J, the junction contained 8 bases not matched to a gene. Per the germline V gene, CDR1 is SGHRS and CDR2 is YFSETQ. This CDR3 contains 13 residues. The CDR3 spells CASSSSPGTGQFF. The CDR3 DNA follows: TGCGCCAGCAGCTCCTCACCCGGGACAGGGCAGTTCTTC.